The rows below give T cell receptor beta chains drawn from one sample of a study of shared clonotypes between healthy human individuals. Generated by immunoSEQ multiplex PCR, the TCRdb table keeps only in-frame clones and is missing some. This sample has about 1.1 million clones, with about 80% found just once. Sequencing input: memory CD4+ T cells from PBMCs. The receptor source for this set is a man between 18 and 29 years old in good health. Some clones in this sample may be carry-over from other donors' samples. Both conserved end residues are part of each CDR3. The D gene is left open where the match is weak. Clone size, where shown, is once, few, many, or a class for clones that have expanded.

D gene	CDR3 length	V gene	clone size	J gene	CDR3 DNA	CDR3 protein
TRBD2	14	TRBV5-1	NA	TRBJ2-7	TGCGCCAGCAGCTCCGGGGGGGGCCCTTCATTCGAGTACTTC	CASSSGGGPSFEYF
TRBD2	17	TRBV7-3	NA	TRBJ2-3	TGTGCCAGCAGCTTAGGCGGGGGGACACTTGGCACAGATACGCAGTATTTT	CASSLGGGTLGTDTQYF
NA	19	TRBV28	few	TRBJ1-5	TGTGCCAGCAGTCCTCCTACAGGCGGGGGTGCTTATAGCAATCAGCCCCAGCATTTT	CASSPPTGGGAYSNQPQHF
NA	13	TRBV5-4	once	TRBJ2-1	TGTGCCAGCAGCCCCGATCTCTACAATGAGCAGTTCTTC	CASSPDLYNEQFF
TRBD1	13	TRBV6-5	NA	TRBJ2-5	TGTGCCAGCAGTCCAGACAGGGGCGAGACCCAGTACTTC	CASSPDRGETQYF
NA	15	TRBV7-2	NA	TRBJ2-5	TGTGCCAGCAGCTCCCAGGGCCCGGGGAGAGAGACCCAGTACTTC	CASSSQGPGRETQYF
TRBD2	15	TRBV11-3	NA	TRBJ2-1	TGTGCCAGCAGCTTATTGGGGGGGTCCTACAATGAGCAGTTCTTC	CASSLLGGSYNEQFF
TRBD1	14	TRBV7-9	NA	TRBJ1-2	TGTGCCAGCAGCTCCCCGGGACAGAGCTATGGCTACACCTTC	CASSSPGQSYGYTF
TRBD2	17	TRBV7-3	NA	TRBJ2-1	TGTGCCAGCAGCTTAGGGTCTAGCGGGACCTCCTACAATGAGCAGTTCTTC	CASSLGSSGTSYNEQFF
NA	14	TRBV11-3	once	TRBJ2-3	TGTGCCAGCAGCGCTGGAGGTAGCACAGATACGCAGTATTTT	CASSAGGSTDTQYF
TRBD1	14	TRBV5-1	few	TRBJ1-4	TGCGCCAGCAGCTTGGATAGGGGGCAGGAAAAACTGTTTTTT	CASSLDRGQEKLFF
NA	13	TRBV5-1	NA	TRBJ2-3	TGCGCCAGCAGCTCCATTCCGACAGATACGCAGTATTTT	CASSSIPTDTQYF
TRBD1	16	TRBV30	NA	TRBJ1-3	TGTGCCTCCCTTCATCGACAGGGAGCTTCTGGAAACACCATATATTTT	CASLHRQGASGNTIYF
NA	17	TRBV28	NA	TRBJ2-5	TGTGCCAGCAGCGCTAGCTTGCCCCGGGACACCCAAGAGACCCAGTACTTC	CASSASLPRDTQETQYF
TRBD1	14	TRBV18	NA	TRBJ1-1	TGTGCCAGCGCCCCGGGACAGATGAACACTGAAGCTTTCTTT	CASAPGQMNTEAFF